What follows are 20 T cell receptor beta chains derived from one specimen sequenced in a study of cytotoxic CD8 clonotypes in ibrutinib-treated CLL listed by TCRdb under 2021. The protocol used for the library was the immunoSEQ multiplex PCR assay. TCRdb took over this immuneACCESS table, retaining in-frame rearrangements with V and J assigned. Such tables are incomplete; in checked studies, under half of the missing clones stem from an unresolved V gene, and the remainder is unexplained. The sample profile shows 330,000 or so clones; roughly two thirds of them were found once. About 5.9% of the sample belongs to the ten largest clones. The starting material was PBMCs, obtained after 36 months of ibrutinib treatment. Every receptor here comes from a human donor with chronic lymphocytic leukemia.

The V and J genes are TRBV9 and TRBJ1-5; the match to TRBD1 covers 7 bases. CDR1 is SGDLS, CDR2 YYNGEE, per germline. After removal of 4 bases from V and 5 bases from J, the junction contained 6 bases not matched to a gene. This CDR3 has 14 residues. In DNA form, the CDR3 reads TGTGCCAGCAGCCCCCGGACAGGTGATCAGCCCCAGCATTTT. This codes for CASSPRTGDQPQHF. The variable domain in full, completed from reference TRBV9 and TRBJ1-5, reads DSGVTQTPKHLITATGQRVTLRCSPRSGDLSVYWYQQSLDQGLQFLIQYYNGEERAKGNILERFSAQQFPDLHSELNLSSLELGDSALYFCASSPRTGDQPQHFGDGTRLSIL.

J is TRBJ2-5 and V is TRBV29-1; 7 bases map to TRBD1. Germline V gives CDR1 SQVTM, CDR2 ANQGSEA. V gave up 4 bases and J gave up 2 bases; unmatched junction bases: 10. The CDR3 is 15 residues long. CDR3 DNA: TGCAGCGTTGGCCCCAGGGGGATCCCTCAAGAGACCCAGTACTTC. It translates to CSVGPRGIPQETQYF.

CDR3 DNA: TGCGCCAGCAGTCAATCGCGGCAGGGGGAATCCCCACGGCGGACAGATACGCAGTATTTT. Translating gives CASSQSRQGESPRRTDTQYF. V usage is TRBV23-1 and J usage is TRBJ2-3; 7 nucleotides align to TRBD1. TRBV23-1 is sorted into the ORF group, with uncertain function. J lost 3 bases, V lost 0 bases, and 18 bases had no gene match. This CDR3 comprises 20 residues.

The CDR3 region is CASSYRGRVDTQYF. DNA of the CDR3: TGTGCCAGCAGTTACAGGGGGCGGGTAGATACGCAGTATTTT. This sequence joins TRBV28 and TRBJ2-3; 9 bases match TRBD1. Germline CDR1 reads MDHEN; CDR2 reads SYDVKM. The junction had 4 bases not matched to a gene; V was cut back by 4 bases and J by 5 bases. CDR3 size: 14 residues.

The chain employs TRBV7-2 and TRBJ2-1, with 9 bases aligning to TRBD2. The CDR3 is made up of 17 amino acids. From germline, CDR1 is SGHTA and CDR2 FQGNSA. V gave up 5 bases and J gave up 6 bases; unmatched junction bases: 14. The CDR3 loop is CASSPHPSLAGVNEQFF. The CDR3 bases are TGTGCCAGCAGCCCACACCCGAGCTTAGCGGGAGTCAATGAGCAGTTCTTC.

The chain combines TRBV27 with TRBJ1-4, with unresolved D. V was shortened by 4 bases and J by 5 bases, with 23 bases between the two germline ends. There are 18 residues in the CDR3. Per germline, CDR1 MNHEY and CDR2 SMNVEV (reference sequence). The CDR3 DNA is TGTGCCAGCAGTTCGACATTTATCGTGGGAATGGGGAATGAAAAACTGTTTTTT. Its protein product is CASSSTFIVGMGNEKLFF. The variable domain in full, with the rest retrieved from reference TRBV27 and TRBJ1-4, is EAQVTQNPRYLITVTGKKLTVTCSQNMNHEYMSWYRQDPGLGLRQIYYSMNVEVTDKGDVPEGYKVSRKEKRNFPLILESPSPNQTSLYFCASSSTFIVGMGNEKLFFGSGTQLSVL.

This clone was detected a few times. The DNA for the CDR3 is TGTGCCAGTAGTATATCCGTGAGTTGGGGCTCCTACGAGCAGTACTTC. The encoded protein is CASSISVSWGSYEQYF. This sequence joins TRBV19 and TRBJ2-7; D is unresolved. The ends were cut back, 2 bases at V and 0 bases at J, with 14 bases in the middle. Per germline, CDR1 LNHDA and CDR2 SQIVND (reference sequence). This CDR3 is 16 amino acids long.

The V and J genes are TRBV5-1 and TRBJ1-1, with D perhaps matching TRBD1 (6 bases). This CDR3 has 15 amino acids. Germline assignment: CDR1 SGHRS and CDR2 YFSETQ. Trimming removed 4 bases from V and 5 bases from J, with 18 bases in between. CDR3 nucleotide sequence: TGCGCCAGCAGCGAACAGGGCGGGGCGGGTACTGAAGCTTTCTTT. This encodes CASSEQGGAGTEAFF.

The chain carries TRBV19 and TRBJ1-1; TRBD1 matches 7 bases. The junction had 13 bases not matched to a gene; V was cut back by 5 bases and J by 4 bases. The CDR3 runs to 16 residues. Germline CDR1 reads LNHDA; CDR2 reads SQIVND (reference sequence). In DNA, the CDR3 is TGTGCCAGTAGTCGGCCCAACAGGGGATCGGCCACTGAAGCTTTCTTT. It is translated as CASSRPNRGSATEAFF.

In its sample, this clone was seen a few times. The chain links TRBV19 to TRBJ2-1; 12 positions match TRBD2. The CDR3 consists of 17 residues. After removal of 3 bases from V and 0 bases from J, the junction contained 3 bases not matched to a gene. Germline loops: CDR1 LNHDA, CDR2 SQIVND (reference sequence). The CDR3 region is CASSIRTSGVSYNEQFF. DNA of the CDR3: TGTGCCAGTAGTATTAGGACTAGCGGGGTCTCCTACAATGAGCAGTTCTTC.

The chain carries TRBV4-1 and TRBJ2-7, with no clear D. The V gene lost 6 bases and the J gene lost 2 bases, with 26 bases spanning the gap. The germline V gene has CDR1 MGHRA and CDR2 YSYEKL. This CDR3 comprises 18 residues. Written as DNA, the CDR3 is TGCGCCAGCAGTCCTAAACTTACGGTATCCCATCCAGCCTACGAGCAGTACTTC. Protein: CASSPKLTVSHPAYEQYF.

CDR3 DNA sequence: TGTGCCAGCTCACCACCGCGGACTAGGACCACAGATACGCAGTATTTT. Its translation is CASSPPRTRTTDTQYF. This rearrangement joins TRBV18 to TRBJ2-3; TRBD2 matches at 7 bases. The V and J ends lost 0 bases and 2 bases, in that order; junction bases with no gene match: 5. The CDR3 is 16 amino acids. Germline lookup yields CDR1 KGHSH and CDR2 LQKENI.

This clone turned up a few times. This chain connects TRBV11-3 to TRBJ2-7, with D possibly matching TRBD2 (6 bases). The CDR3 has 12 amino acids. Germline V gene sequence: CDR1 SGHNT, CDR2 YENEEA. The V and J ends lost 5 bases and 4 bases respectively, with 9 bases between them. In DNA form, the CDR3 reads TGTGCCAGCAGCCCCGGGGGTTACGAGCAGTACTTC. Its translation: CASSPGGYEQYF.

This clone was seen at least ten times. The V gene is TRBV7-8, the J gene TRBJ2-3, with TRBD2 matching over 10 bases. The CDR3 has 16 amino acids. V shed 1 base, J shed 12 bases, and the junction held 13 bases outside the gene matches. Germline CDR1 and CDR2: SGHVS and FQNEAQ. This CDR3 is CASSLVEGLAFSDQYF. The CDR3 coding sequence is TGTGCCAGCAGCTTAGTGGAGGGACTAGCGTTCTCGGACCAGTATTTT.

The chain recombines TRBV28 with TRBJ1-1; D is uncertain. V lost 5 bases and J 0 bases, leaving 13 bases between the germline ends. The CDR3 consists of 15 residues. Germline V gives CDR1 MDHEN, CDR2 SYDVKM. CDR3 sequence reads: CASSPPRQLNTEAFF. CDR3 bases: TGTGCCAGCAGTCCCCCCCGGCAGCTGAACACTGAAGCTTTCTTT.

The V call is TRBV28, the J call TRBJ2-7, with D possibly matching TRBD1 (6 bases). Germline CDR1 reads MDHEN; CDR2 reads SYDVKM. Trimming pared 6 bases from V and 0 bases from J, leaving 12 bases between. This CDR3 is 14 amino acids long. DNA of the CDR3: TGTGCCAGCAGACAGACAGGTAGCTCCTACGAGCAGTACTTC. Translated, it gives CASRQTGSSYEQYF.

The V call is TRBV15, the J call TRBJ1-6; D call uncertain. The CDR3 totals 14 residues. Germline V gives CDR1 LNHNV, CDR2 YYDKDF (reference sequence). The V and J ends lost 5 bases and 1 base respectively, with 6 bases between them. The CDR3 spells CATSHRSYNSPLHF. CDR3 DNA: TGTGCCACCAGCCACCGGTCCTATAATTCACCCCTCCACTTT.

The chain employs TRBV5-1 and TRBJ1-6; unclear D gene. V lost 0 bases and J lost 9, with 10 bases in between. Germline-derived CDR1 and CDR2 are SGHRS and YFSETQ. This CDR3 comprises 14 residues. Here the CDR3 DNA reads TGCGCCAGCAGCTTGGATGGGGTTCGTTCACCCCTCCACTTT. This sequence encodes CASSLDGVRSPLHF.

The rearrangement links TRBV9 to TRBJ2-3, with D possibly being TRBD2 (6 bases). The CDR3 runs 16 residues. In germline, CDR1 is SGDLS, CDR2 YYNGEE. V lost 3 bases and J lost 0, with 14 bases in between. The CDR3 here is CASSAGTGTSTDTQYF. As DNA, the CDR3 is TGTGCCAGCAGCGCGGGGACGGGGACTAGCACAGATACGCAGTATTTT.

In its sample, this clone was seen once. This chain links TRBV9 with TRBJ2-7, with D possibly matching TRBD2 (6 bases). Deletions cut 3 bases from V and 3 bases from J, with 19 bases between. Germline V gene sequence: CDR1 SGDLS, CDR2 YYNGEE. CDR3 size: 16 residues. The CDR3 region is CASSGGGGPFHYEQYF. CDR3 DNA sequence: TGTGCCAGCAGCGGGGGAGGCGGCCCTTTTCACTACGAGCAGTACTTC.